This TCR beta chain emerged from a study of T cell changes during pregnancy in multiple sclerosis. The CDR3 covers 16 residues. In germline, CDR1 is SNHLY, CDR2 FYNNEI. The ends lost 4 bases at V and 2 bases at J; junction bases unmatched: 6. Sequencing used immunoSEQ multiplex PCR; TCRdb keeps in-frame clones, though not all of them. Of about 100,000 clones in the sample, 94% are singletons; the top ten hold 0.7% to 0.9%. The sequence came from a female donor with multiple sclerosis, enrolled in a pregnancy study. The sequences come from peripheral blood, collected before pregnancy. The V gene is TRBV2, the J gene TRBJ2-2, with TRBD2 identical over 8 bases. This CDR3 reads CASSAVAGGNTGELFF. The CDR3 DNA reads TGTGCCAGCAGTGCAGTCGCGGGGGGAAACACCGGGGAGCTGTTTTTT. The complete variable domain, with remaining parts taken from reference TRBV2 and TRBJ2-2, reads EPEVTQTPSHQVTQMGQEVILRCVPISNHLYFYWYRQILGQKVEFLVSFYNNEISEKSEIFDDQFSVERPDGSNFTLKIRSTKLEDSAMYFCASSAVAGGNTGELFFGEGSRLTVL.